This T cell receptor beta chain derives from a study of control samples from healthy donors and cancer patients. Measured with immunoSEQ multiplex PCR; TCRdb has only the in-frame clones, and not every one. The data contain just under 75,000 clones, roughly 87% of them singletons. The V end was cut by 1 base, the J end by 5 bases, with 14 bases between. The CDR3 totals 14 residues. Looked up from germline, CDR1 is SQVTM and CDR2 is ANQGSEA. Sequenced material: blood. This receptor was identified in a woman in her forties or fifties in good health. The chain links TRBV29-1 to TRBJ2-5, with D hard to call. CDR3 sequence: CSVEALFQSETQYF. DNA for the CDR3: TGCAGCGTTGAAGCCCTATTCCAATCGGAGACCCAGTACTTC.